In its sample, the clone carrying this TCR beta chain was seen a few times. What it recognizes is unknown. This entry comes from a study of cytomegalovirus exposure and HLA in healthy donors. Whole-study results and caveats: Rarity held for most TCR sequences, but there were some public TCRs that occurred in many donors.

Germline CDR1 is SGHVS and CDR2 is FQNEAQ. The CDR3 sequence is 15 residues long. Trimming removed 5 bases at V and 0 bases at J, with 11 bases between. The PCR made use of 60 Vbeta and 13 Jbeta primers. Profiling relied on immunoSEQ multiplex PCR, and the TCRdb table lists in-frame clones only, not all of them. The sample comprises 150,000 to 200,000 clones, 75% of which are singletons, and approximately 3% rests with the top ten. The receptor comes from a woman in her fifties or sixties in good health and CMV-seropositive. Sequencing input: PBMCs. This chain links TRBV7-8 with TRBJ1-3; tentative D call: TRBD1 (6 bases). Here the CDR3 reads CASSEMGASGNTIYF. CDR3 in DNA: TGTGCCAGCAGCGAAATGGGGGCCTCTGGAAACACCATATATTTT.